Listed below are T cell receptor beta chains from one sample, sequenced in a study of neurological immune-mediated disorders. TCRdb re-called the 5' RACE reads with MiXCR, one entry per CDR3 protein. The sample includes 55,000 to 60,000 distinct CDR3 sequences, around 3.6% of them seen just once. Material for sequencing was PBMCs. These receptors all come from a woman aged 25 to 39 with multiple sclerosis. CDR3s include the opening cysteine and the closing phenylalanine or tryptophan. The order of the fields is D gene, J gene, V gene, clone size, CDR3 protein, CDR3 DNA. A D gene is named only where the DNA matches it firmly. For some rows the clone size is stated as once, few or many, or as a class when expanded; others skip it.

TRBD2	TRBJ2-1	TRBV7-2	many	CASSAPGLAAGEQFF	TGTGCCAGCAGCGCACCGGGACTAGCGGCTGGTGAGCAGTTCTTC
NA	TRBJ1-2	TRBV2	many	CASSYDSLVLRGYTF	TGTGCCAGCAGTTATGACAGTCTAGTCCTACGTGGCTACACCTTC
TRBD2	TRBJ2-4	TRBV3-1	many	CASSHRLAGGTPRDIQYF	TGTGCCAGCAGCCACCGACTAGCGGGGGGAACCCCGCGGGACATTCAGTACTTC
TRBD2	TRBJ2-7	TRBV7-6	many	CASSLRAGPYEQYF	TGTGCCAGCAGCTTAAGAGCGGGGCCCTACGAGCAGTACTTC
TRBD1	TRBJ1-3	TRBV28	many	CASSLLRNRGSGNTIYF	TGTGCCAGCAGTCTGCTGCGGAACAGGGGTTCTGGAAACACCATATATTTT
TRBD1	TRBJ2-7	TRBV12-3/TRBV12-4	many	CASSSRTGTGGYEQYF	TGTGCCAGCAGTTCCCGGACCGGGACAGGGGGTTACGAGCAGTACTTC
NA	TRBJ1-1	TRBV29-1	many	CSVEGYSGDTEAFF	TGCAGCGTTGAAGGCTATTCAGGAGACACTGAAGCTTTCTTT
TRBD2	TRBJ2-3	TRBV27	NA	CASSFLLAGGGGDTQYF	TGTGCCAGCAGTTTTCTCCTAGCGGGAGGGGGGGGAGATACGCAGTATTTT
TRBD1	TRBJ1-2	TRBV20-1	many	CSARGGTGFGYTF	TGCAGTGCTAGAGGGGGGACAGGGTTTGGCTACACCTTC
NA	TRBJ2-1	TRBV20-1	many	CSARDRRAFSYNEQFF	TGCAGTGCTAGAGATCGGCGGGCCTTTTCCTACAATGAGCAGTTCTTC
NA	TRBJ2-5	TRBV7-8	many	CASRGGNEETQYF	TGTGCCAGCAGGGGGGGCAACGAAGAGACCCAGTACTTC
NA	TRBJ1-1	TRBV5-6	many	CASSFGSRDTEAFF	TGTGCCAGCAGCTTCGGGTCTCGGGACACTGAAGCTTTCTTT
TRBD2	TRBJ2-2	TRBV20-1	many	CSALSGGRAGELFF	TGCAGTGCTCTTAGCGGGGGAAGGGCCGGGGAGCTGTTTTTT
NA	TRBJ2-1	TRBV7-2	many	CASEGLNEQFF	TGTGCCAGCGAAGGGCTAAATGAGCAGTTCTTC
NA	TRBJ2-7	TRBV5-1	many	CASSLTYGEQYF	TGCGCCAGCAGCTTGACATACGGGGAGCAGTACTTC
TRBD2	TRBJ2-7	TRBV7-9	many	CASSSSLAGVSYEQYF	TGTGCCAGCAGCTCCTCGTTAGCGGGGGTATCCTACGAGCAGTACTTC
NA	TRBJ1-2	TRBV20-1	many	CSARTWQGYGYTF	TGCAGTGCTAGAACCTGGCAGGGGTATGGCTACACCTTC
NA	TRBJ2-1	TRBV20-1	many	CSASELGRAYNEQFF	TGCAGTGCAAGCGAGCTGGGTCGGGCATACAATGAGCAGTTCTTC
NA	TRBJ1-1	TRBV3-1	many	CASSQFWGNTEAFF	TGTGCCAGCAGCCAGTTCTGGGGAAACACTGAAGCTTTCTTT
NA	TRBJ2-2	TRBV5-1	many	CASSLTGKRDTGELFF	TGCGCCAGCAGCTTGACGGGGAAGCGGGACACCGGGGAGCTGTTTTTT
TRBD2	TRBJ2-7	TRBV15	many	CATSARAGGPYEQYF	TGTGCCACCAGCGCACGAGCGGGAGGGCCTTACGAGCAGTACTTC
TRBD1	TRBJ1-3	TRBV3-1	many	CASSQVVTGGNTIYF	TGTGCCAGCAGCCAAGTGGTGACAGGGGGAAACACCATATATTTT
NA	TRBJ2-5	TRBV20-1	NA	CSARAIGINQRVQETQYF	TGCAGCGCTCGGGCTATCGGAATCAACCAAAGGGTCCAAGAGACCCAGTACTTC
NA	TRBJ1-4	TRBV20-1	many	CSAPPSGTAREGLFF	TGCAGTGCTCCACCCTCCGGGACGGCCCGAGAGGGACTGTTTTTT
NA	TRBJ2-3	TRBV29-1	many	CSVTESTDTQYF	TGCAGCGTGACAGAAAGCACAGATACGCAGTATTTT
NA	TRBJ2-1	TRBV4-1	many	CASSPDLNEQFF	TGCGCCAGCAGCCCGGACCTTAATGAGCAGTTCTTC
NA	TRBJ2-3	TRBV12-3/TRBV12-4	many	CASSPLGGARADTQYF	TGTGCCAGCAGTCCCTTGGGCGGGGCCAGGGCAGATACGCAGTATTTT
NA	TRBJ2-7	TRBV7-2	few	CASSTQSSSAQPYEQYF	TGTGCCAGCAGCACACAATCGTCTAGCGCCCAACCCTACGAGCAGTACTTC
NA	TRBJ2-7	TRBV10-3	many	CAISDRVEGYEQYF	TGTGCCATCAGTGACAGGGTTGAAGGGTACGAGCAGTACTTC
TRBD2	TRBJ2-1	TRBV10-3	many	CAISPRSGGGSYNEQFF	TGTGCCATCAGCCCTAGATCCGGGGGGGGCTCCTACAATGAGCAGTTCTTC
NA	TRBJ2-7	TRBV5-1	NA	CASSLAGGTPYEQYF	TGCGCCAGCAGCTTGGCCGGCGGGACGCCCTACGAGCAGTACTTC
TRBD2	TRBJ2-7	TRBV12-3/TRBV12-4	many	CASSLDSGGARQYF	TGTGCCAGCAGTTTAGACAGCGGGGGGGCGAGGCAGTACTTC
TRBD2	TRBJ2-7	TRBV4-3	many	CASSPQLGLAGSEQYF	TGCGCCAGCAGCCCACAGCTGGGACTAGCGGGTAGCGAGCAGTACTTC
NA	TRBJ2-7	TRBV20-1	many	CSARVRGRLEQYF	TGCAGTGCTAGGGTGCGGGGCCGGTTGGAGCAGTACTTC
NA	TRBJ2-3	TRBV7-8	few	CASSHVGTDTQYF	TGTGCCAGCAGCCATGTGGGCACAGATACGCAGTATTTT
TRBD2	TRBJ2-1	TRBV5-1	many	CASSPLTSGRGMYNEQFF	TGCGCCAGCAGCCCACTGACTAGCGGGAGGGGGATGTACAATGAGCAGTTCTTC
NA	TRBJ1-3	TRBV20-1	many	CSAIAREPQPAIYF	TGCAGTGCTATCGCCAGGGAGCCCCAGCCCGCCATATATTTT
NA	TRBJ2-5	TRBV11-2	NA	CASSSTWGTQYF	TGTGCCAGCAGCTCAACATGGGGGACCCAGTACTTC
NA	TRBJ2-2	TRBV5-1	many	CASSLRAVSNTGELFF	TGCGCCAGCAGCTTGAGGGCGGTTTCCAACACCGGGGAGCTGTTTTTT
NA	TRBJ2-7	TRBV6-5	many	CASILGGRTRVRYEQYF	TGTGCCAGCATTCTGGGGGGCAGGACGAGAGTGCGGTACGAGCAGTACTTC
TRBD1	TRBJ1-2	TRBV2	many	CASRASGTGNYGYTF	TGTGCCAGCAGGGCCTCCGGGACAGGGAACTATGGCTACACCTTC
NA	TRBJ2-6	TRBV6-4	many	CASSVRVGKGLYSGANVLTF	TGTGCCAGCAGTGTCAGGGTGGGAAAGGGGCTATACTCTGGGGCCAACGTCCTGACTTTC
NA	TRBJ2-5	TRBV4-3	many	CASSQDRGFRETQYF	TGCGCCAGCAGCCAAGATAGAGGGTTCAGAGAGACCCAGTACTTC
TRBD2	TRBJ2-3	TRBV5-8	many	CASCDLAGITDTQYF	TGTGCCAGCTGCGACCTAGCGGGGATCACAGATACGCAGTATTTT
NA	TRBJ2-1	TRBV20-1	NA	CSAANINEQFF	TGCAGTGCAGCCAACATCAATGAGCAGTTCTTC
TRBD1	TRBJ1-2	TRBV20-1	many	CSATGDSYGYTF	TGCAGTGCAACTGGGGACAGCTATGGCTACACCTTC
NA	TRBJ2-6	TRBV7-2	many	CASSFQARVRGANVLTF	TGTGCCAGCAGCTTTCAGGCCCGAGTGCGGGGGGCCAACGTCCTGACTTTC
NA	TRBJ2-7	TRBV6-5	many	CASSAGGVEYF	TGTGCCAGCAGTGCAGGGGGGGTGGAGTACTTC
TRBD2	TRBJ2-1	TRBV7-9	many	CASNPSGLAGGNYNEQFF	TGTGCCAGCAACCCTTCCGGACTAGCGGGAGGTAACTACAATGAGCAGTTCTTC
TRBD2	TRBJ2-1	TRBV5-6	many	CASSLTSGSPRLF	TGTGCCAGCAGCTTGACCAGCGGGAGCCCCCGGCTCTTC
TRBD2	TRBJ2-7	TRBV20-1	many	CSVPGLAFYEQYF	TGCAGTGTCCCGGGACTAGCCTTCTACGAGCAGTACTTC
TRBD2	TRBJ2-3	TRBV4-1	many	CASSQGPAGAGDTQYF	TGCGCCAGCAGCCAAGGGCCAGCGGGGGCCGGAGATACGCAGTATTTT
NA	TRBJ2-5	TRBV7-9	medium-sized	CASSLYPRRTQETQYF	TGTGCCAGCAGCTTATACCCGAGGAGGACCCAAGAGACCCAGTACTTC
NA	TRBJ1-1	TRBV12-3/TRBV12-4	many	CASSKGGGAFF	TGTGCCAGCAGTAAGGGGGGTGGGGCTTTCTTT
NA	TRBJ2-3	TRBV5-1	many	CASGDGGTDTQYF	TGCGCCAGCGGGGACGGCGGGACAGATACGCAGTATTTT
NA	TRBJ2-7	TRBV27	many	CASSDNPAYEQYF	TGTGCCAGCAGTGATAATCCGGCCTACGAGCAGTACTTC
NA	TRBJ2-7	TRBV20-1	few	CSASGFMGGMEQYF	TGCAGTGCTAGCGGGTTCATGGGCGGCATGGAGCAGTACTTC